This T cell receptor beta chain came from a study of response to subunit inactivated influenza vaccine. Broader study findings: The authors suggested that few new T cells are recruited per seasonal influenza vaccination.

CDR1 and CDR2 (germline): DFQATT, SNEGSKA (reference sequence). The CDR3 covers 11 residues. V shed 1 base and J shed 6 bases, with 6 bases lying between them. As regards this clonotype: Its antigen is still unknown.

TCRdb processed the RT-PCR reads anew with MiXCR; each CDR3 protein has one entry. This sample yields around 490,000 distinct CDR3 sequences, of which roughly 8.2% are seen a single time; approximately 13% belongs to the top ten. Sample: PBMCs from blood, taken less than 30 months after vaccination. The TCR comes from a man aged 50 to 69 who received an inactivated influenza vaccine. V is TRBV20-1 and J is TRBJ1-2; no firm D call. The CDR3 region has the DNA TGCAGTGCTAGAGGCGTCCATGGCTACACCTTC. It translates to CSARGVHGYTF.